The 10 T cell receptor beta chains below were found in one sample sequenced in a study of blood T cell repertoires in COVID-19 (TCRdb year 2020). The library was generated by the immunoSEQ multiplex PCR assay. The table comes from immuneACCESS by way of TCRdb, which keeps in-frame sequences with V and J called. Part of the clones is missing from these tables; in studies checked, under half for an unresolved V gene and the rest for unknown reasons. The sample table records a few hundred thousand clones; around 83% of these occur just once. The top ten clonotypes cover around 6.8% of the sample. The sample taken for sequencing was peripheral blood. Receptor source: a woman between 50 and 59 years old with acute or convalescent COVID-19.

This sequence joins TRBV6-2 or TRBV6-3 and TRBJ2-7, with D possibly matching TRBD2 (6 bases). From germline, CDR1 is MNHEY and CDR2 SVGEGT. The CDR3 is 14 amino acids. Between the trimmed V and J ends, which lost 5 bases and 5 bases, there was a span of 16 bases. CDR3 amino acids: CASSNRDWGDEQYF. CDR3 in DNA: TGTGCCAGCAGTAACCGGGACTGGGGGGACGAGCAGTACTTC.

This chain connects TRBV30 to TRBJ2-2; the D is unclear. Germline CDR1 and CDR2: GTSNPN and SVGIG (reference sequence). This CDR3 has 13 amino acids. Deletions cut 4 bases from V and 2 bases from J, with 8 bases between. The CDR3 nucleotides are TGTGCCTGGACTCCCGTTAACACCGGGGAGCTGTTTTTT. Its translation: CAWTPVNTGELFF.

The chain carries TRBV28 and TRBJ1-2; the D is unclear. The length of the CDR3 is 12 residues. The ends were cut back, 2 bases at V and 8 bases at J, with 9 bases in the middle. Germline CDR1 and CDR2: MDHEN and SYDVKM. CDR3 nucleotides: TGTGCCAGCAGTTTACAACGGGAAGGCTACACCTTC. Translated: CASSLQREGYTF.

J is TRBJ2-1 and V is TRBV6-6; the match to TRBD2 covers 7 bases. The germline CDR1 and CDR2 sequences are MNHNY and SVGAGI (reference sequence). The J segment lost 6 bases and the V segment lost 6 bases, leaving 11 bases of the junction unmatched. This CDR3 is built from 15 residues. In nucleotides, the CDR3 is TGTGCCAGCAGCCAAACCACTTCGGGGGGCAATGAGCAGTTCTTC. Translation gives CASSQTTSGGNEQFF.

The gene calls are TRBV5-1 and TRBJ2-7; 9 bases fit TRBD2. The V segment lost 0 bases and the J segment 0 bases; nucleotides outside the gene matches: 4. This CDR3 is 16 amino acids long. In germline, CDR1 is SGHRS, CDR2 YFSETQ. CDR3 region: CASSLGRLADSYEQYF. The DNA for the CDR3 is TGCGCCAGCAGCTTGGGGAGACTAGCGGACTCCTACGAGCAGTACTTC.

V is TRBV19 and J is TRBJ1-2; D not certain. V lost 4 bases, J lost 4 bases, and 16 bases lay in between. Germline V gene sequence: CDR1 LNHDA, CDR2 SQIVND (reference sequence). The CDR3 spans 15 residues. The CDR3: CASSKSGIWGYGYTF. The CDR3 region has the DNA TGTGCCAGTAGTAAGTCCGGGATCTGGGGCTATGGCTACACCTTC.

This chain links TRBV13 with TRBJ1-2; 7 bases are a match to TRBD1. There are 15 residues in the CDR3. Unmatched junction bases numbered 7, after V lost 5 bases and J lost 1 base. The germline V gene encodes CDR1 PRHDT and CDR2 FYEKMQ (reference sequence). Written as DNA, the CDR3 is TGTGCCAGCAGCGGAGGACAGGAGATTAACTATGGCTACACCTTC. Residues: CASSGGQEINYGYTF. Combining the CDR3 with reference TRBV13 and TRBJ1-2 gives the whole variable domain AAGVIQSPRHLIKEKRETATLKCYPIPRHDTVYWYQQGPGQDPQFLISFYEKMQSDKGSIPDRFSAQQFSDYHSELNMSSLELGDSALYFCASSGGQEINYGYTFGSGTRLTVV.

The chain employs TRBV23-1 and TRBJ1-5, with D hard to call. TRBV23-1 is annotated as an ORF whose role is uncertain. The V end lost 2 bases, the J end lost 7 bases, and 12 bases lay between the germline ends. This CDR3 contains 14 residues. Written as DNA, the CDR3 is TGCGCCAGCAGTCAAGGGAGAACCGGGCAGCCCCAGCATTTT. Protein sequence: CASSQGRTGQPQHF.

The V gene is TRBV4-2, the J gene TRBJ2-3, with D possibly matching TRBD2 (5 bases). V was trimmed by 1 base and J by 8 bases, leaving 7 bases between them. The CDR3 runs to 12 residues. CDR1 is LGHNA and CDR2 is YNFKEQ in the germline V gene. In DNA form, the CDR3 reads TGTGCCAGCAGCCAAGGGACTTCTACGCAGTATTTT. It encodes CASSQGTSTQYF.

The rearrangement links TRBV6-5 to TRBJ1-1, with TRBD1 matching over 8 bases. This CDR3 contains 13 residues. After removal of 5 bases from V and 7 bases from J, the junction contained 6 bases not matched to a gene. Germline CDR1 MNHEY, CDR2 SVGAGI. The CDR3 here is CASSISGTGEAFF. CDR3 DNA sequence: TGTGCCAGCAGTATCTCTGGGACAGGTGAAGCTTTCTTT.